This T cell receptor (beta chain) derives from a study of beta chain features in type 1 diabetes. V was clipped by 3 bases and J by 7 bases, with 12 bases between them. Germline CDR1 is SGHTA and CDR2 is FQGNSA. The CDR3 spans 13 residues. Every bit of the isolated RNA underwent reverse transcription, so sequencing read expressed TCRB transcripts. The assay was immunoSEQ multiplex PCR, and TCRdb's table has in-frame clones only and misses some. The sample yields 500,000 to 700,000 clones, around 15% seen once. What was sequenced was naive CD4+ T cells from blood. The sequence came from a man younger than 30 in good health. The rearrangement uses TRBV7-2 and TRBJ1-2; possible D gene TRBD1, 6 bases. The CDR3 here is CASSLRDISGYTF. CDR3 nucleotide sequence: TGTGCCAGCAGCTTGCGGGACATATCTGGCTACACCTTC.